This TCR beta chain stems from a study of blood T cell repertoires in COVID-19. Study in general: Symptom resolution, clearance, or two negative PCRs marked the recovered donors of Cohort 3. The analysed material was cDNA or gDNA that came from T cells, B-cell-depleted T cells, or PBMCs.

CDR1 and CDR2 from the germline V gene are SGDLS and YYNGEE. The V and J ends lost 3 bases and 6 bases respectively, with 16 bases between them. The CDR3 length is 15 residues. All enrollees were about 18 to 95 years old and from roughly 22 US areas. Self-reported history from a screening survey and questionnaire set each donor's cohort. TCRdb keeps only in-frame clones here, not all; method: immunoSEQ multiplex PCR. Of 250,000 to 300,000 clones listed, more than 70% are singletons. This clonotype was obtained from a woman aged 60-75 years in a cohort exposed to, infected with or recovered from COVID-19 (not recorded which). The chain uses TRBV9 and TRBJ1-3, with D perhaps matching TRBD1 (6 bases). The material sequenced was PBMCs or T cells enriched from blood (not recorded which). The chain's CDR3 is CASSATRGWVNTIYF. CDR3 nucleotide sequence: TGTGCCAGCAGCGCAACTAGGGGGTGGGTAAACACCATATATTTT.